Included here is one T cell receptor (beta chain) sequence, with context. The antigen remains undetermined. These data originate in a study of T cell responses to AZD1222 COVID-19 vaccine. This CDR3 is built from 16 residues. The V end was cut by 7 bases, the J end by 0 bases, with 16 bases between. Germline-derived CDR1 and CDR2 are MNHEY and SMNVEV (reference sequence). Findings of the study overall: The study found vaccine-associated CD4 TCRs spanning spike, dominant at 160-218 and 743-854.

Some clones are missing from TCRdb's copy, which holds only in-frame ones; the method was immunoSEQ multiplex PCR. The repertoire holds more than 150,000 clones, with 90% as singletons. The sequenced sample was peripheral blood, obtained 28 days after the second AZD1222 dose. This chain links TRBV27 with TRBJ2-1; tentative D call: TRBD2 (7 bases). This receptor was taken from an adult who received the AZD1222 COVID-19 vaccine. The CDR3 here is CASTLGGASSYNEQFF. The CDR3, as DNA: TGTGCCAGCACCCTGGGGGGGGCGAGCTCCTACAATGAGCAGTTCTTC.